Listed below are T cell receptor beta chains from one sample, sequenced in a study of T cells in Graves' hyperthyroidism and ophthalmopathy. MiXCR, applied by TCRdb to the multiplex PCR reads, yields one record per CDR3 protein. The sample yields roughly 200,000 distinct CDR3 sequences, 15% to 20% seen once. Sample: blood. These receptors came from a man aged 40-49 years with Graves' hyperthyroidism. Both conserved end residues are part of each CDR3. The D gene is left open where the match is weak. Not all rows give a size; the values are once, few, many and, for expanded clones, a class.

NA	TRBV7-2	TRBJ2-2	14	many	TGTGCCAGCAGCTTAGTGGAGGGCGCCGGGGAGCTGTTTTTT	CASSLVEGAGELFF
NA	TRBV5-6	TRBJ2-5	13	NA	TGTGCCAGCAGCTCATACATGGTGGAGACCCAGTACTTC	CASSSYMVETQYF
TRBD1	TRBV19	TRBJ1-5	17	few	TGTGCCAGTAGTCCCGGGACAGGGAGAATTAGCAATCAGCCCCAGCATTTT	CASSPGTGRISNQPQHF
TRBD1	TRBV2	TRBJ1-5	17	many	TGTGCCAGCAGTCCAGGTCCCGGGACAGGGGGCAATCAGCCCCAGCATTTT	CASSPGPGTGGNQPQHF
TRBD1	TRBV6-4	TRBJ1-4	17	few	TGTGCCAGCAGGAACATTTTTGGACAGGGTATCTGCGAAAAACTGTTTTTT	CASRNIFGQGICEKLFF
TRBD2	TRBV3-1	TRBJ2-6	12	many	TGTGCCAGCAGCTCCTCCGGGACTAGGCCCTCTTTC	CASSSSGTRPSF
TRBD1	TRBV29-1	TRBJ1-2	15	NA	TGCAGCGCTGTGGGGTGGAGGGACAGAATCTATGGCTACACCTTC	CSAVGWRDRIYGYTF
NA	TRBV12-3/TRBV12-4	TRBJ2-7	15	once	TGTGCCAGCAGCTTAGCACAGGGTTCCGCCTACGAGCAGTACTTC	CASSLAQGSAYEQYF
TRBD2	TRBV6-2/TRBV6-3	TRBJ2-3	19	few	TGTGCCAGCAGTTACCCGAAATCCCAGCGGGGGGCCGGCACAGATACGCAGTATTTT	CASSYPKSQRGAGTDTQYF
NA	TRBV5-6	TRBJ2-7	14	many	TGTGCCAGCATGCTTAGTGGGGGAGCCTACGAGCAGTACTTC	CASMLSGGAYEQYF
NA	TRBV11-3	TRBJ2-3	14	many	TGTGCCAGCAGCTTAGGAGTTATGTCAGATACGCAGTATTTT	CASSLGVMSDTQYF
TRBD1	TRBV6-2/TRBV6-3	TRBJ1-2	15	NA	TGTGCCAGCAGATCCCGAGGGGGCGTGCTCTATGGCTACACCTTC	CASRSRGGVLYGYTF
TRBD2	TRBV10-2	TRBJ2-5	13	few	TGCGCCAGCACTCTAGCGGGGGCAGAGACCCAGTACTTC	CASTLAGAETQYF
TRBD2	TRBV20-1	TRBJ2-3	17	many	TGCAGTGCTCCCGGGACTAGCGGCCCTAATAGGGTAGATACGCAGTATTTT	CSAPGTSGPNRVDTQYF
NA	TRBV5-4	TRBJ2-1	12	many	TGTGCCAGCAGCTTTAGCTGGAATGAGCAGTTCTTC	CASSFSWNEQFF
NA	TRBV7-9	TRBJ1-1	14	few	TGTGCCAGCAGCTTAGCGAGCCAGAACACTGAAGCTTTCTTT	CASSLASQNTEAFF
NA	TRBV12-3/TRBV12-4	TRBJ2-5	12	many	TGTGCCAGCAGTTTACAAGGGGAGACCCAGTACTTC	CASSLQGETQYF
TRBD1	TRBV28	TRBJ1-2	13	many	TGTGCCAGCAGATCCGGGACAGGGAGTGGCTACACCTTC	CASRSGTGSGYTF
TRBD2	TRBV6-2/TRBV6-3	TRBJ2-3	21	few	TGTGCCAGCAGTTACTCGATTGGGCGTGGTGGACTAGCGGGGCTTCATGATACGCAGTATTTT	CASSYSIGRGGLAGLHDTQYF
NA	TRBV4-1	TRBJ2-2	15	NA	TGCGCCAGCAGCTACTTATCCACCTCCGCCGGGGAGCTGTTTTTT	CASSYLSTSAGELFF
TRBD2	TRBV4-2	TRBJ2-5	15	few	TGTGCCAGCAGCCAAGGAATTAGCGGGGGAAAGACCCAGTACTTC	CASSQGISGGKTQYF
TRBD1	TRBV18	TRBJ1-2	13	many	TGTGCCAGCTCACGTGACAGGGGCTATGGCTACACCTTC	CASSRDRGYGYTF
NA	TRBV5-1	TRBJ2-2	16	many	TGCGCCAGCAGTTCTTTTGATGACATGGGGTCCGGGGAGCTGTTTTTT	CASSSFDDMGSGELFF
NA	TRBV3-1	TRBJ2-1	15	many	TGTGCCAGCAGCCAGACGAGGGGTTCCTACAATGAGCAGTTCTTC	CASSQTRGSYNEQFF
NA	TRBV28	TRBJ1-5	15	NA	TGTGCCAGCAGATTCGCCTTCGAAGGATATCAGCCCCAGCATTTT	CASRFAFEGYQPQHF
NA	TRBV28	TRBJ2-7	15	few	TGTGCCAGCAGTACCCCTGCGGGCCGCTCCTACGAGCAGCACTTC	CASSTPAGRSYEQHF
TRBD1	TRBV28	TRBJ2-3	18	many	TGTGCCAGCAGTTCCATAATGACAGGGATCCCCCGTGTAGATACGCAGTATTTT	CASSSIMTGIPRVDTQYF
TRBD2	TRBV3-1	TRBJ2-7	16	NA	TGTGCCAGCAGCCAAGCCGGACTAGCGGGGGAGTACGAGCAGTACTTC	CASSQAGLAGEYEQYF
NA	TRBV11-2	TRBJ2-1	17	few	TGTGCCAGCAGCTTAGAGGGACAAGGGATGCCATACAATGAGCAGTTCTTC	CASSLEGQGMPYNEQFF
NA	TRBV15	TRBJ2-3	13	few	TGTGCCACGGCGGCCCGGGCCGTGGATACGCAGTATTTT	CATAARAVDTQYF
NA	TRBV9	TRBJ2-3	15	NA	TGTGCCAGCAGCGTGCAGGCCGGGGGCACAGATACGCAGTATTTT	CASSVQAGGTDTQYF
NA	TRBV28	TRBJ1-2	13	many	TGTGCCAGCGGGACAACCACTAACTATGGCTACACCTTC	CASGTTTNYGYTF
NA	TRBV5-1	TRBJ1-2	14	few	TGCGCCAGCAGCGTAACGGGACGGAACTATGGCTACACCTTC	CASSVTGRNYGYTF
NA	TRBV7-2	TRBJ1-2	13	many	TGTGCCAGCAGCTTAGATCTCAGGGCTGGCTACACCTTC	CASSLDLRAGYTF
NA	TRBV2	TRBJ1-5	14	many	TGTGCCAGCAGTTCTCAGGGAGCAAATCAGCCCCAGCATTTT	CASSSQGANQPQHF
NA	TRBV24-1	TRBJ2-3	14	many	TGTGCCACCAGTGATGGGCGCAGCACAGATACGCAGTATTTT	CATSDGRSTDTQYF
NA	TRBV4-3	TRBJ2-1	15	NA	TGCGCCAGCAACCAAGGGTTGAGCTCCTACAATGAGCAGTTCTTC	CASNQGLSSYNEQFF
TRBD2	TRBV4-2	TRBJ2-2	15	NA	TGTGCCAGCAGCGCTAGCGGGGGGGCGGACGGGGAGCTGTTTTTT	CASSASGGADGELFF
NA	TRBV6-1	TRBJ1-6	13	NA	TGTGCCAGCAGGCGGGGGTATAATTCACCCCTCCACTTT	CASRRGYNSPLHF
NA	TRBV7-2	TRBJ1-4	12	many	TGTGCCAGCAGCTTTAACAATGAAAAACTGTTTTTT	CASSFNNEKLFF
TRBD2	TRBV5-1	TRBJ2-1	15	many	TGCGCCAGCAGCTTGGGGACTAGCGTATACAATGAGCAGTTCTTC	CASSLGTSVYNEQFF
TRBD2	TRBV24-1	TRBJ2-3	15	many	TGTGCCACCAGTACAAAGGCGGGGGGCACAGATACGCAGTATTTT	CATSTKAGGTDTQYF
NA	TRBV5-1	TRBJ2-2	16	few	TGCGCCACCGAGGGGGGACCTTCAACGGGAACCGGGGAGCTGTTTTTT	CATEGGPSTGTGELFF
TRBD2	TRBV18	TRBJ2-3	17	NA	TGTGCCAGCTCCCTCAGACGACTAGCGGGGGGGGAAGATACGCAGTATTTT	CASSLRRLAGGEDTQYF
TRBD1	TRBV2	TRBJ1-2	14	few	TGTGCCAGCAGACCCCCAGGGGGCGCTTATGGCTACACCTTC	CASRPPGGAYGYTF